Each of the 23 T cell receptor beta chains below was sequenced from the same sample in a study of Ad26.COV2.S vaccination and SARS-CoV-2 variants. Data came from immunoSEQ multiplex PCR; TCRdb stores just in-frame clones and leaves some out. This table has hundreds of thousands of clones, 89% appearing once. Documented treatment: 15 to 20 received Ad26.COV2.S at low or high dose, single or two shots; about 5 received placebo; per-sample allocation not given. The investigators took samples on day 63 after the first vaccine or placebo injection. The sequenced sample was peripheral blood, obtained in a trial of Ad26.COV2.S vaccine versus placebo. Receptors originate from a person between 18 and 65 years old who received the Ad26.COV2.S COVID-19 vaccine or a placebo.

CDR3 nucleotides: TGTGCCAGCAGCCAAGGGGTTGCTTTCTTT. This encodes CASSQGVAFF. The rearrangement uses TRBV28 and TRBJ1-1; TRBD1 is a possible D gene (5 bases). CDR1 is MDHEN and CDR2 is SYDVKM in the germline V gene. The CDR3 sequence is 10 residues long. V gave up 6 bases and J gave up 11 bases, with 10 bases separating them.

The genes are TRBV2 and TRBJ1-2; 8 positions agree with TRBD1. The germline V gene encodes CDR1 SNHLY and CDR2 FYNNEI. V shed 4 bases, J shed 3 bases, and the junction held 1 base outside the gene matches. The CDR3 length is 13 residues. The CDR3 spells CASSAGGDYGYTF. CDR3 in DNA: TGTGCCAGCAGTGCAGGGGGCGACTATGGCTACACCTTC.

In nucleotides, the CDR3 is TGTGCCAGCAGCTTCCCCAGGGTGAGCTCCTATAATTCACCCCTCCACTTT. Amino acid sequence: CASSFPRVSSYNSPLHF. The chain joins TRBV7-6 to TRBJ1-6; TRBD1 might be the D (5 bases). Trimming cost V 3 bases and J 0 bases, with 12 bases left between them. CDR1 is SGHVS and CDR2 is FNYEAQ in the germline V gene. CDR3 length: 17 residues.

About this clone: The germline gene is not matched at one end of the junction; a read error may be the cause. The CDR3 region is CASNLGIYNSPLHF. The DNA of the CDR3 is TGTGCCAGCAACTTGGGGATTTATAATTCACCCCTCCACTTT. The chain recombines TRBV5-5 with TRBJ1-6; D gene ambiguous. CDR3 length: 14 amino acids. The germline V gene has CDR1 SGHKS and CDR2 YYEKEE (reference sequence).

In the case of this clone: The same CDR3 arises from other DNA sequences in this sample as well. V usage is TRBV9 and J usage is TRBJ2-1; D possibly matches TRBD1 or TRBD2 (5 bases each). V shed 3 bases and J shed 11 bases, with 12 bases lying between them. In germline, CDR1 is SGDLS, CDR2 YYNGEE. This CDR3 is built from 12 residues. The CDR3 spells CASSALSGQQFF. The CDR3 DNA reads TGTGCCAGCAGCGCCCTGTCGGGGCAGCAGTTCTTC.

The rearrangement links TRBV6-5 to TRBJ2-7; the match to TRBD1 covers 9 bases. Looked up from germline, CDR1 is MNHEY and CDR2 is SVGAGI. The CDR3 has 13 amino acids. V was pared by 6 bases and J by 5 bases, with 5 bases of the junction left unmatched. Here the CDR3 DNA reads TGTGCCAGCAGCGGGGACAGGGAGGACGAGCAGTACGTC. Its protein is CASSGDREDEQYV.

The DNA for the CDR3 is TGTGCCAGCAGCCCCTTCGGGGGCCCCTACAATGAGCAGTTCTTC. As protein: CASSPFGGPYNEQFF. The rearrangement links TRBV9 to TRBJ2-1, with D perhaps assigned TRBD1 or TRBD2 (6 bases each). The CDR3 is made up of 15 amino acids. Trimming left V 4 bases short and J 2 bases short, with 13 bases between. The germline CDR1 and CDR2 sequences are SGDLS and YYNGEE. Full variable domain (rest looked up from reference TRBV9 and TRBJ2-1): DSGVTQTPKHLITATGQRVTLRCSPRSGDLSVYWYQQSLDQGLQFLIQYYNGEERAKGNILERFSAQQFPDLHSELNLSSLELGDSALYFCASSPFGGPYNEQFFGPGTRLTVL.

The chain recombines TRBV18 with TRBJ2-7; maybe TRBD2 (5 bases). V was trimmed by 4 bases and J by 0 bases, leaving 13 bases between them. Germline values: CDR1 KGHSH, CDR2 LQKENI. The CDR3 has 15 amino acids. CDR3: CASSLGGGYSYEQYV. In nucleotides, the CDR3 is TGTGCCAGCTCACTAGGCGGAGGTTACTCCTACGAGCAGTACGTC.

The rearrangement joins TRBV7-6 to TRBJ1-1; 7 nucleotides agree with TRBD1. CDR3 length equals 13 residues. Germline V CDR1 and CDR2: SGHVS, FNYEAQ. Trimming took 0 bases from V and 10 from J; bases not matched to a gene: 5. This chain's CDR3 is CASSLAEGAAAFF. The CDR3 DNA follows: TGTGCCAGCAGCTTAGCGGAGGGGGCTGCAGCTTTCTTT.

The gene calls are TRBV11-3 and TRBJ1-1; no definite D call. This CDR3 region has 15 residues. Germline V gene lookup returns CDR1 SGHNT and CDR2 YENEEA. V lost 5 bases, J lost 4 bases, and 17 bases lay in between. The CDR3 nucleotides are TGTGCCAGCAGCCTCCAGGACTCTTCGGGCACTGAAGCTTTCTTT. Translation gives CASSLQDSSGTEAFF.

The genes are TRBV2 and TRBJ1-6; a weak D match, TRBD1 (5 bases). CDR3 length: 16 amino acids. Germline CDR1 SNHLY, CDR2 FYNNEI. The V and J ends lost 6 bases and 6 bases respectively, with 18 bases between them. As DNA, the CDR3 is TGTGCCAGCAGCGCGCAGGGCGCTTGGACTAATTCACCCCTCCACTTT. Translated: CASSAQGAWTNSPLHF.

This clone was counted once. The chain uses TRBV7-3 and TRBJ2-7; perhaps TRBD2 as D (6 bases). The CDR3 consists of 15 residues. Germline CDR1 and CDR2: SGHTA and FQGTGA. V lost 1 base to trimming and J lost 7 bases, with 17 bases between them. CDR3 residues: CASSLNPRREPEQYF. The DNA of the CDR3 is TGTGCCAGCAGCTTAAATCCTCGGAGGGAACCGGAGCAGTACTTC.

This sequence joins TRBV27 and TRBJ2-3; 9 nucleotides agree with TRBD2. CDR1 MNHEY and CDR2 SMNVEV come from the germline V gene (reference sequence). The CDR3 is made up of 14 amino acids. The junction had 9 bases not matched to a gene; V was cut back by 7 bases and J by 7 bases. CDR3 region: CASTTAGGSNTQYF. The CDR3 DNA sequence: TGTGCCAGCACGACAGCGGGGGGATCTAATACGCAGTATTTT.

The CDR3 nucleotides read TGTGCCAGTAGTATGGTTGCACAACGGAGCAATCAGCCCCAGCATTTT. Residues: CASSMVAQRSNQPQHF. The chain is built from TRBV19 and TRBJ1-5; no reliable D call. Trimming pared 3 bases from V and 1 base from J, leaving 13 bases between. The CDR3 runs 16 residues. Germline V gene data show CDR1 as LNHDA and CDR2 as SQIVND (reference sequence).

The CDR3 protein is CASSLGVQKRMYGYTF. The CDR3 coding sequence is TGTGCCAGCAGCTTAGGTGTGCAAAAGCGCATGTATGGCTACACCTTC. The V call is TRBV7-9, the J call TRBJ1-2; D not certain. The CDR3 contains 16 residues. Trimming stripped 1 base from V and 5 bases from J, with 17 bases between. CDR1 and CDR2 from the germline V gene are SEHNR and FQNEAQ (reference sequence).

The V call is TRBV5-1, the J call TRBJ2-3; D possibly corresponds to TRBD2 (6 bases). CDR3 length: 14 amino acids. Germline-derived CDR1 and CDR2 are SGHRS and YFSETQ. V was shortened by 6 bases and J by 3 bases, with 14 bases between the two germline ends. CDR3 nucleotides: TGCGCCAGCAAGCCCGGGACTGGGACAGATACGCAGTATTTT. Translation: CASKPGTGTDTQYF.

The chain has TRBV10-1 and TRBJ1-5; D is unclear. This CDR3 is built from 18 residues. V lost 0 bases and J lost 2, with 17 bases in between. The germline CDR1 and CDR2 sequences are WNHNN and SYGVQD (reference sequence). In DNA form, the CDR3 reads TGCGCCAGCAGTGAGTCTGATGGGAGGGCCTCGGGCAATCAGCCCCAGCATTTT. Translated, it gives CASSESDGRASGNQPQHF.

Only one count was recorded for this clone. The chain employs TRBV28 and TRBJ2-7; no firm D call. The germline gives CDR1 MDHEN, CDR2 SYDVKM. Trimming pared 6 bases from V and 0 bases from J, leaving 12 bases between. CDR3 size: 14 residues. The CDR3 sequence is CASSGPQFSYEQYF. CDR3 sequence (DNA): TGTGCCAGCAGCGGCCCTCAATTCTCCTACGAGCAGTACTTC.

The rearrangement uses TRBV13 and TRBJ1-1, with D hard to call. Germline assignment: CDR1 PRHDT and CDR2 FYEKMQ (reference sequence). There are 14 residues in the CDR3. Deletions cut 3 bases from V and 1 base from J, with 9 bases between. The CDR3 is CASSLGGGNTEAFF. The CDR3 DNA reads TGTGCCAGCAGCTTGGGAGGCGGGAACACTGAAGCTTTCTTT.

The chain couples TRBV30 to TRBJ1-6; D is unresolved. The germline V and J ends were trimmed by 1 base and 10 bases, with 14 bases remaining between them. The CDR3 has 14 residues. Germline assignment: CDR1 GTSNPN and CDR2 SVGIG (reference sequence). The CDR3 DNA reads as TGTGCCTGGAGTGGGGCGTTAGTCGTATCACCCCTCCACTTT. Translation: CAWSGALVVSPLHF.

V usage is TRBV6-5 and J usage is TRBJ1-3; maybe TRBD1 (5 bases). The length of the CDR3 is 15 residues. Germline CDR1 MNHEY, CDR2 SVGAGI. V lost 0 bases and J 2 bases, leaving 8 bases between the germline ends. The CDR3 sequence: CASSYSSRAGNTIYF. In nucleotides, the CDR3 is TGTGCCAGCAGTTACTCATCCAGGGCTGGAAACACCATATATTTT.

This chain joins TRBV4-3 and TRBJ1-2; D unclear. The V gene's germline CDR1 is LGHNA and CDR2 YSLEER. V shed 0 bases and J shed 7 bases, with 12 bases lying between them. CDR3 size: 14 residues. CDR3 sequence (DNA): TGCGCCAGCAGCCAAGATTCCGGAACGAGTGGCTACACCTTC. Translation gives CASSQDSGTSGYTF.

The chain is built from TRBV24-1 and TRBJ2-3, with 10 bases lining up with TRBD2. Germline lookup yields CDR1 KGHDR and CDR2 SFDVKD. Trimming cost V 1 base and J 2 bases; bases outside gene matches: 5. There are 17 residues in the CDR3. The CDR3 reads CATSDFTTSGFTDTQYF. As DNA, the CDR3 is TGTGCCACCAGTGATTTTACGACTAGCGGGTTCACAGATACGCAGTATTTT.